One sample yielded the 29 T cell receptor beta chains listed below, sequenced in a study of early T cells in non-severe SARS-CoV-2 infection (dated by TCRdb to the early 2020s). Receptors were amplified or captured by 5' RACE. The data were produced on a NextSeq 500. TCRdb trimmed the raw reads at Q25, called clones with MiXCR and kept productive beta chains. For every CDR3 protein sequence, its rows merge into one entry that carries the most common genes and DNA. The sample table lists tens of thousands of distinct CDR3 sequences, around 5.4% of them with a count of one. Of the sample, 5.5% to 7% is held by the ten largest clones. Source material: whole blood. The receptor source for this set is an adult who was a healthcare worker with PCR-confirmed SARS-CoV-2 infection or an uninfected control (not recorded which).

This clonotype was counted at least ten times. This chain connects TRBV11-3 to TRBJ2-2; D may match TRBD1 or TRBD2 (5 bases each). The CDR3 is 16 residues long. The ends were cut back, 3 bases at V and 4 bases at J, with 15 bases in the middle. Germline V lookup: CDR1 SGHNT, CDR2 YENEEA. The CDR3 DNA reads as TGTGCCAGCAGCTTGCAGAGGGGCATGTCCACCGGGGAGCTGTTTTTT. Its protein product is CASSLQRGMSTGELFF.

V gene TRBV18 combines with J gene TRBJ2-3; possible D gene TRBD1, 5 bases. The CDR3 is made up of 17 amino acids. CDR1 and CDR2 from the germline V gene are KGHSH and LQKENI. V was pared by 0 bases and J by 2 bases, with 15 bases between. The DNA for the CDR3 is TGTGCCAGCTCACCACCTTCGCAGGGTTGGAACACAGATACGCAGTATTTT. Translated: CASSPPSQGWNTDTQYF. The full variable domain, with the rest looked up from reference TRBV18 and TRBJ2-3, is NAGVMQNPRHLVRRRGQEARLRCSPMKGHSHVYWYRQLPEEGLKFMVYLQKENIIDESGMPKERFSAEFPKEGPSILRIQQVVRGDSAAYFCASSPPSQGWNTDTQYFGPGTRLTVL.

The rearrangement joins TRBV12-5 to TRBJ2-7; 8 bases line up with TRBD2. V lost 11 bases and J lost 5; bases outside the gene matches: 8. CDR3 size: 12 residues. Germline CDR1 reads LGHNT; CDR2 reads FRNRAP. The CDR3 here is CAGGLGLDEQYF. The DNA of the CDR3 is TGTGCTGGGGGGCTGGGACTAGACGAGCAGTACTTC.

This clonotype was counted ten times or more. CDR3 bases: TGTGCCAGCTCAACCGACAGGATAGTCACAGATACGCAGTATTTT. Translating gives CASSTDRIVTDTQYF. V is TRBV18 and J is TRBJ2-3; weak D call: TRBD1 (6 bases). Germline CDR1 and CDR2: KGHSH and LQKENI. The length of the CDR3 is 15 residues. Trimming removed 5 bases at V and 2 bases at J, with 14 bases between.

This clonotype was observed a few times. The chain joins TRBV5-1 to TRBJ2-7, with a weak D call TRBD2 (6 bases). Per the germline V gene, CDR1 is SGHRS and CDR2 is YFSETQ. This CDR3 spans 16 amino acids. Trimming stripped 0 bases from V and 0 bases from J, with 13 bases between. CDR3 loop: CASSLAVRDDSYEQYF. The CDR3 DNA reads as TGCGCCAGCAGCTTGGCTGTGCGGGACGACTCCTACGAGCAGTACTTC.

This clonotype was observed at least ten times. This chain links TRBV28 with TRBJ1-6; D not certain. CDR3 size: 12 residues. Germline CDR1 reads MDHEN; CDR2 reads SYDVKM. Trimming shortened V by 6 bases and J by 9 bases, and 9 bases separated the two germline ends. The CDR3 DNA sequence: TGTGCCAGCAGCAGTATAGGTTCACCCCTCCACTTT. Its translation is CASSSIGSPLHF. Looking up the rest from reference TRBV28 and TRBJ1-6 gives the full variable domain: DVKVTQSSRYLVKRTGEKVFLECVQDMDHENMFWYRQDPGLGLRLIYFSYDVKMKEKGDIPEGYSVSREKKERFSLILESASTNQTSMYLCASSSIGSPLHFGNGTRLTVT.

There are a few counts of this clonotype. The chain carries TRBV2 and TRBJ1-2, with TRBD1 identical over 8 bases. This CDR3 contains 15 residues. The germline V gene has CDR1 SNHLY and CDR2 FYNNEI. Losses at the gene ends were 3 bases for V and 4 bases for J; bases not matched to a gene: 7. The CDR3 sequence: CASSEDRALVYGYTF. Written as DNA, the CDR3 is TGTGCCAGCAGTGAGGACAGGGCCCTAGTCTATGGCTACACCTTC.

A single count supports this clonotype. A much larger clone lies a single base off, so this may be a read error. The rearrangement links TRBV12-3 or TRBV12-4 to TRBJ2-1, with D hard to call. The J call is in doubt because the DNA end fits TRBJ2-7 better. This CDR3 has 12 residues. The CDR3 nucleotides are TGTGCCAGCAGTTTAAAGGGCGAGTCGCAGTACTTC. Its translation: CASSLKGESQYF.

In DNA, the CDR3 is TGTGCCAGCAGTTACTTCCAGATCGACCCTAACACCGGGGAGCTGTTTTTT. This translates into CASSYFQIDPNTGELFF. This chain joins TRBV6-5 and TRBJ2-2; D is undetermined. This CDR3 comprises 17 residues. V lost 1 base to trimming and J lost 2 bases, with 14 bases between them. In germline, CDR1 is MNHEY, CDR2 SVGAGI.

This clonotype counts as medium-sized. J is TRBJ1-2 and V is TRBV6-1; a possible D gene is TRBD1 (5 bases). Germline CDR1 is MNHNS and CDR2 is SASEGT. V was pared by 6 bases and J by 1 base, with 15 bases between. The CDR3 length is 15 residues. The CDR3 spells CASRRDGNFNYGYTF. In DNA form, the CDR3 reads TGTGCCAGCAGAAGGGACGGAAACTTTAACTATGGCTACACCTTC.

By sample share, this clonotype is medium-sized. The chain recombines TRBV12-3 or TRBV12-4 with TRBJ1-6; D perhaps matches TRBD1 (6 bases). Trimming removed 3 bases from V and 7 bases from J, with 13 bases in between. There are 15 residues in the CDR3. The CDR3 DNA is TGTGCCAGCAGTTTTGAGGGCAGGGGCAATTCACCCCTCCACTTT. This sequence encodes CASSFEGRGNSPLHF.

In its sample, this clonotype was seen many times. The chain couples TRBV30 to TRBJ1-1; tentative D call: TRBD1 (5 bases). Germline CDR1 and CDR2: GTSNPN and SVGIG (reference sequence). Trimming stripped 2 bases from V and 5 bases from J, with 15 bases between. This CDR3 has 14 residues. This CDR3 is CAWSPPGARTEAFF. The CDR3 nucleotides are TGTGCCTGGAGTCCCCCTGGGGCCAGGACTGAAGCTTTCTTT.

This clonotype was recorded many times. The chain couples TRBV7-2 to TRBJ2-1, with D perhaps TRBD1 (5 bases). The CDR3 has 15 residues. V gave up 5 bases and J gave up 6 bases, with 17 bases separating them. From germline, CDR1 is SGHTA and CDR2 FQGNSA. The CDR3 reads CASSQGFRAINEQFF. CDR3 in DNA: TGTGCCAGCAGCCAGGGCTTCCGAGCGATCAATGAGCAGTTCTTC.

This clonotype was seen at least ten times. The CDR3 DNA reads TGTGCCAGCAGCTTAGCCAGGGGGTTCAAAGAGACCCAGTACTTC. Translation gives CASSLARGFKETQYF. The rearrangement links TRBV7-2 to TRBJ2-5; TRBD1 matches at 7 bases. Germline V CDR1 and CDR2: SGHTA, FQGNSA. The junction had 4 bases not matched to a gene; V was cut back by 0 bases and J by 3 bases. The CDR3 spans 15 residues.

A few counts support this clonotype. The V and J genes are TRBV7-8 and TRBJ2-7; D perhaps matches TRBD2 (6 bases). The CDR3 totals 16 residues. Germline V gene lookup returns CDR1 SGHVS and CDR2 FQNEAQ. V was shortened by 5 bases and J by 6 bases, with 23 bases between the two germline ends. The CDR3 is CASSRNRLESSREQYF. The CDR3 nucleotides are TGTGCCAGCAGCCGCAACCGACTAGAAAGTTCGCGCGAGCAGTACTTC.

Many counts were recorded for this clonotype. The chain is built from TRBV25-1 and TRBJ2-7; 9 nucleotides agree with TRBD1. V dropped 5 bases and J dropped 3; count of bases not matched to a gene: 8. The CDR3 totals 15 residues. In germline, CDR1 is MGHDK, CDR2 SYGVNS. CDR3 bases: TGTGCCAGCAGTCCTTCCCGGGACAGGGACTACGAGCAGTACTTC. This translates into CASSPSRDRDYEQYF.

This clonotype was seen at least ten times. V and J are TRBV3-1 and TRBJ1-4; a weak D match, TRBD1 (6 bases). The CDR3 contains 12 residues. The germline V gene has CDR1 LGHDT and CDR2 YNNKEL (reference sequence). Trimming stripped 3 bases from V and 8 bases from J, with 7 bases between. CDR3 nucleotides: TGTGCCAGCAGCCAGGACAGCGAAAAACTGTTTTTT. Translated, it gives CASSQDSEKLFF. The whole variable domain, remainder taken from reference TRBV3-1 and TRBJ1-4, is DTAVSQTPKYLVTQMGNDKSIKCEQNLGHDTMYWYKQDSKKFLKIMFSYNNKELIINETVPNRFSPKSPDKAHLNLHINSLELGDSAVYFCASSQDSEKLFFGSGTQLSVL.

This clonotype has at least ten counts. The chain uses TRBV5-1 and TRBJ2-2; TRBD1 matches at 9 bases. The germline V gene encodes CDR1 SGHRS and CDR2 YFSETQ. Trimming at V came to 0 bases and at J to 0 bases, leaving 0 bases not matched to a gene. The CDR3 totals 16 residues. In DNA, the CDR3 is TGCGCCAGCAGCTTGGGACAGGGGGCGAACACCGGGGAGCTGTTTTTT. Translating it yields CASSLGQGANTGELFF.

The rearrangement links TRBV10-3 to TRBJ2-5; D may be TRBD1 (6 bases). CDR1 is ENHRY and CDR2 is SYGVKD in the germline V gene. V lost 10 bases to trimming and J lost 1 base, with 13 bases between them. The CDR3 contains 13 residues. The DNA for the CDR3 is TGTGCCACTATCGGACAGCCCCAAGAGACCCAGTACTTC. Translation: CATIGQPQETQYF.

Ten or more counts support this clonotype. The V and J genes are TRBV7-3 and TRBJ1-1, with a weak D call TRBD1 (5 bases). This CDR3 is 15 amino acids long. The germline gives CDR1 SGHTA, CDR2 FQGTGA. V was shortened by 1 base and J by 0 bases, with 9 bases between the two germline ends. The CDR3 reads CASSLMGVMNTEAFF. The CDR3 DNA is TGTGCCAGCAGCTTAATGGGGGTCATGAACACTGAAGCTTTCTTT.

The chain uses TRBV7-8 and TRBJ2-2, with D tentatively TRBD1 (5 bases). The CDR3 sequence is 15 residues long. In germline, CDR1 is SGHVS, CDR2 FQNEAQ. Trimming took 1 base from V and 1 from J, leaving 7 bases between them. This CDR3 reads CASSLVQGNTGELFF. CDR3 nucleotide sequence: TGTGCCAGCAGCTTAGTGCAGGGGAACACCGGGGAGCTGTTTTTT.

A few counts support this clonotype. The chain recombines TRBV28 with TRBJ1-3; no reliable D call. CDR3 length equals 12 residues. V was shortened by 3 bases and J by 4 bases, with 4 bases between the two germline ends. CDR1 and CDR2 (germline): MDHEN, SYDVKM. The CDR3 DNA reads TGTGCCAGCAGTTTCGCCGGAAACACCATATATTTT. The encoded protein is CASSFAGNTIYF. Combining the CDR3 with reference TRBV28 and TRBJ1-3 gives the whole variable domain DVKVTQSSRYLVKRTGEKVFLECVQDMDHENMFWYRQDPGLGLRLIYFSYDVKMKEKGDIPEGYSVSREKKERFSLILESASTNQTSMYLCASSFAGNTIYFGEGSWLTVV.

This clonotype was detected ten times or more. The rearrangement links TRBV20-1 to TRBJ1-1; D remains ambiguous. This CDR3 region has 12 residues. Germline assignment: CDR1 DFQATT and CDR2 SNEGSKA (reference sequence). Trimming removed 6 bases at V and 9 bases at J, with 17 bases between. The CDR3 loop reads CSARSLLEKAFF. Here the CDR3 DNA reads TGCAGTGCCAGAAGCCTGCTCGAGAAAGCTTTCTTT.

This clonotype was recorded many times. J is TRBJ2-3 and V is TRBV7-2; 11 bases agree with TRBD2. The CDR3 is made up of 15 amino acids. V was pared by 5 bases and J by 1 base, with 2 bases of the junction left unmatched. CDR1 is SGHTA and CDR2 is FQGNSA in the germline V gene. Written as DNA, the CDR3 is TGTGCCAGCAGCCGTAGCGGGAGGGGCACAGATACGCAGTATTTT. The encoded protein is CASSRSGRGTDTQYF. The complete variable domain, with remaining parts taken from reference TRBV7-2 and TRBJ2-3, reads GAGVSQSPSNKVTEKGKDVELRCDPISGHTALYWYRQSLGQGLEFLIYFQGNSAPDKSGLPSDRFSAERTGGSVSTLTIQRTQQEDSAVYLCASSRSGRGTDTQYFGPGTRLTVL.

The table lists this clonotype with many counts. The V and J genes are TRBV12-3 or TRBV12-4 and TRBJ2-7, with TRBD2 identical over 9 bases. The ends lost 4 bases at V and 2 bases at J; junction bases unmatched: 6. CDR3 length: 15 amino acids. The CDR3 loop is CASSSTSGSTYEQYF. The CDR3 nucleotides read TGTGCCAGCAGTTCGACTAGCGGAAGTACCTACGAGCAGTACTTC.

The chain recombines TRBV4-1 with TRBJ2-7; perhaps TRBD1 as D (5 bases). This CDR3 has 13 residues. Between the trimmed V and J ends, which lost 2 bases and 3 bases, there was a span of 8 bases. The germline V gene encodes CDR1 MGHRA and CDR2 YSYEKL. CDR3 in DNA: TGCGCCAGCAGCCAAAGGGGCGGCTACGAGCAGTACTTC. This translates into CASSQRGGYEQYF.

The genes are TRBV20-1 and TRBJ1-5; 8 bases are a match to TRBD1. The CDR3 is made up of 13 amino acids. J was trimmed by 6 bases and V by 7 bases; bases with no gene match: 8. Germline V CDR1 and CDR2: DFQATT, SNEGSKA (reference sequence). Here the CDR3 reads CSGNQGAGQPQHF. In nucleotides, the CDR3 is TGCAGTGGCAATCAGGGGGCCGGTCAGCCCCAGCATTTT.

This clonotype was observed a few times. V usage is TRBV20-1 and J usage is TRBJ2-1; no reliable D call. CDR3 size: 14 residues. V was shortened by 5 bases and J by 6 bases, with 17 bases between the two germline ends. The V gene's germline CDR1 is DFQATT and CDR2 SNEGSKA (reference sequence). Written as DNA, the CDR3 is TGCAGTGCTGACCGATTAAACCCACTCAATGAGCAGTTCTTC. This gives the protein CSADRLNPLNEQFF.

There are many counts of this clonotype. V is TRBV28 and J is TRBJ2-7; 9 nucleotides line up with TRBD1. CDR1 and CDR2 from the germline V gene are MDHEN and SYDVKM. The junction had 15 bases not matched to a gene; V was cut back by 6 bases and J by 0 bases. The CDR3 has 18 residues. The CDR3 DNA follows: TGTGCCAGCAGGCCTACCCTCACAGGGGGCCTTAGCTCCTACGAGCAGTACTTC. Translating it yields CASRPTLTGGLSSYEQYF.